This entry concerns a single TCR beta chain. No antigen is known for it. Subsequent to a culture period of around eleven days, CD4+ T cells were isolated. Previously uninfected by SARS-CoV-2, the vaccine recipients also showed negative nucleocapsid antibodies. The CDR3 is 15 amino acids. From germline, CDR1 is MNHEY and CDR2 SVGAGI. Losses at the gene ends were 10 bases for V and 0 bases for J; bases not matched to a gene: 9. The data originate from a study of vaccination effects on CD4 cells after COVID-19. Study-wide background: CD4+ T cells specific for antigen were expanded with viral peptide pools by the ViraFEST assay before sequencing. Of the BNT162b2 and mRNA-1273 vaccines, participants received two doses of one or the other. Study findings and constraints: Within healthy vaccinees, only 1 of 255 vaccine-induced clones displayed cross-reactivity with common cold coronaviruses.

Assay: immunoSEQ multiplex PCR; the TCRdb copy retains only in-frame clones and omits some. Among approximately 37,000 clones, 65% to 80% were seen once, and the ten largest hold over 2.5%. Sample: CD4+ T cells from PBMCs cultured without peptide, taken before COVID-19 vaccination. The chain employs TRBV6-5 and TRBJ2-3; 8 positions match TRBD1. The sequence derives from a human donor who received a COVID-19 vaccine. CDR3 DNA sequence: TGTGCCACCACAGGGGGAGCCGTTAGCACAGATACGCAGTATTTT. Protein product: CATTGGAVSTDTQYF.